This TCR beta chain derives from a study of T cells in Graves' hyperthyroidism and ophthalmopathy. Study-wide findings and caveats: Patients with ophthalmopathy were separated from those with stable hyperthyroidism by a 13 V-J model. Ophthalmopathy was predicted by the model a median of about 6.7 months ahead of onset. In blood, most of the thyroid clonotypes expanded above 0.001 were also present.

RNA transcripts served as the template for amplifying TCR beta CDR3 regions. HTBI primers drove first-round RT-PCR of the TCR CDR3. TCRdb re-called the multiplex PCR reads with MiXCR, one entry per CDR3 protein. This table has a few hundred thousand distinct CDR3 sequences, around a fifth appearing once. Germline V gives CDR1 MDHEN, CDR2 SYDVKM. The V gene end was trimmed by 8 bases and the J gene end by 0 bases; junction bases not matched to a gene: 4. CDR3 length: 13 amino acids. This clonotype was seen a handful of times. Its antigen remains unknown. The J gene is TRBJ2-7, the V gene TRBV28, with 7 bases matching TRBD1. The sequenced material came from blood. This clonotype was sampled from a woman between 45 and 60 years old with Graves' hyperthyroidism. CDR3 coding DNA: TGTGCCAGCTACGACAGGGACTCCTACGAGCAGTACTTC. Protein product: CASYDRDSYEQYF.